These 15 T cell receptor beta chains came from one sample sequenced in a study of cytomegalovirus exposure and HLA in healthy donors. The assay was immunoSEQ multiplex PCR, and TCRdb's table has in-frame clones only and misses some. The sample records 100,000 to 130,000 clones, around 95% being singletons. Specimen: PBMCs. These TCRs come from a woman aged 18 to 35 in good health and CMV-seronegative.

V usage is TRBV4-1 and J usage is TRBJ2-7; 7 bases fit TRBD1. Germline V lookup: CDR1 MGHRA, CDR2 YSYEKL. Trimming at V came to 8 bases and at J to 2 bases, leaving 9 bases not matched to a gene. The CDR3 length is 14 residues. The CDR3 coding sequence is TGCGCCAGCCAGCATGAGCAGGGGGCCTACGAGCAGTACTTC. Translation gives CASQHEQGAYEQYF.

The CDR3 is CASSLDGQGVGYTF. The CDR3 nucleotides read TGCGCCAGCAGCTTGGATGGACAGGGTGTCGGCTACACCTTC. The J gene is TRBJ1-2, the V gene TRBV5-1; 8 bases map to TRBD1. The CDR3 spans 14 residues. Looked up from germline, CDR1 is SGHRS and CDR2 is YFSETQ. The ends lost 0 bases at V and 8 bases at J; junction bases unmatched: 6.

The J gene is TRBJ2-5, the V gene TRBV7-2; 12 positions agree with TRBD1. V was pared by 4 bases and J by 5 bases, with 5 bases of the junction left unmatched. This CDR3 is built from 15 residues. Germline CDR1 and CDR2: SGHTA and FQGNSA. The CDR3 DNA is TGTGCCAGCAGCTCGGGACAGGGGGCGGGGGAGACCCAGTACTTC. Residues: CASSSGQGAGETQYF.

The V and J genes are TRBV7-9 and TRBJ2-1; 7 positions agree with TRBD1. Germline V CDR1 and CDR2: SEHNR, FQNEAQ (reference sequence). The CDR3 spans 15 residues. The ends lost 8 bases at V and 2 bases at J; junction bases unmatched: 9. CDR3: CASGTEGQAYNEQFF. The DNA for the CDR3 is TGTGCCAGCGGAACAGAAGGACAGGCCTACAATGAGCAGTTCTTC. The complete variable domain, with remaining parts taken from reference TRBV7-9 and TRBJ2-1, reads DTGVSQNPRHKITKRGQNVTFRCDPISEHNRLYWYRQTLGQGPEFLTYFQNEAQLEKSRLLSDRFSAERPKGSFSTLEIQRTEQGDSAMYLCASGTEGQAYNEQFFGPGTRLTVL.

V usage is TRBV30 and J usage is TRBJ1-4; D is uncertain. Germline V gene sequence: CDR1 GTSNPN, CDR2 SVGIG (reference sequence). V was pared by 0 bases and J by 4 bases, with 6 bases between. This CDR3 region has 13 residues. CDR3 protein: CAWSVIVNEKLFF. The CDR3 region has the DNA TGTGCCTGGAGTGTAATAGTTAATGAAAAACTGTTTTTT.

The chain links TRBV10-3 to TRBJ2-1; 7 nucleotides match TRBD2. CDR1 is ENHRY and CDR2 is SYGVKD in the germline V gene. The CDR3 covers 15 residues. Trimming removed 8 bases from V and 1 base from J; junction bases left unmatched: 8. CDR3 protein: CAIGRSAGSYNEQFF. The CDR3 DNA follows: TGTGCCATCGGCCGGTCAGCGGGGTCCTACAATGAGCAGTTCTTC.

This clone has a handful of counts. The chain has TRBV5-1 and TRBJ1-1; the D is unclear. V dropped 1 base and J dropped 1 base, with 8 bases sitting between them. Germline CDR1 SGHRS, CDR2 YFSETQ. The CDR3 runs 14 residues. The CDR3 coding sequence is TGCGCCAGCAGCTTGTCTTCGGGGAACACTGAAGCTTTCTTT. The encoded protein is CASSLSSGNTEAFF.

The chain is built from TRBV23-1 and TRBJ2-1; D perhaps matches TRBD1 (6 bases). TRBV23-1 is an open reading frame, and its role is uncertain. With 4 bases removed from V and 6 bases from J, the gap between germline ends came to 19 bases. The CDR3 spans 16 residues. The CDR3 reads CASSPCDRRACNEQFF. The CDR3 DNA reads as TGCGCCAGCAGTCCATGCGACAGGCGAGCTTGCAATGAGCAGTTCTTC.

CDR3 nucleotide sequence: TGCGCCAGCAGCTTGGCGCCGGGGTACCAAGAGACCCAGTACTTC. This translates into CASSLAPGYQETQYF. V and J are TRBV5-1 and TRBJ2-5; D may be TRBD2 (5 bases). In germline, CDR1 is SGHRS, CDR2 YFSETQ. The CDR3 has 15 residues. V lost 0 bases, J lost 0 bases, and 9 bases lay in between.

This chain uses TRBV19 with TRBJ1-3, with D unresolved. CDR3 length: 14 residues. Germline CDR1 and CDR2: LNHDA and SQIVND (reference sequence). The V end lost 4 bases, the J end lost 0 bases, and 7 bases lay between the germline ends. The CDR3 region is CASSRQHSGNTIYF. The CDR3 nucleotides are TGTGCCAGTAGTAGACAACACTCTGGAAACACCATATATTTT.

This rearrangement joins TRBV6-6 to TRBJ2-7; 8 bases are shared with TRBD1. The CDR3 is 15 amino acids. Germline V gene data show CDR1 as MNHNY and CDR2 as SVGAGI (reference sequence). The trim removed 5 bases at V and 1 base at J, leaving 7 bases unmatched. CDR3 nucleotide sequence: TGTGCCAGCAGTGCCGGACAGGGACGGTCCTACGAGCAGTACTTC. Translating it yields CASSAGQGRSYEQYF.

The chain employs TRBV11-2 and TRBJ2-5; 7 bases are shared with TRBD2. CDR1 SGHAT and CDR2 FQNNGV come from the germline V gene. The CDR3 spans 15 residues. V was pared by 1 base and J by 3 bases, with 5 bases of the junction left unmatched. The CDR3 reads CASSLGAGREETQYF. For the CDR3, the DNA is TGTGCCAGCAGCTTAGGCGCAGGGAGGGAAGAGACCCAGTACTTC.

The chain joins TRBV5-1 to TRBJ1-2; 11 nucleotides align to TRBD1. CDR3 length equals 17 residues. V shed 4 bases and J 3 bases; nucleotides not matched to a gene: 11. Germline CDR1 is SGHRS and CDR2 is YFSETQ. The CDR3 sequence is CASSPRTGGRLDYGYTF. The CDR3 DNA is TGCGCCAGCAGCCCCCGGACAGGGGGCCGACTCGACTATGGCTACACCTTC.

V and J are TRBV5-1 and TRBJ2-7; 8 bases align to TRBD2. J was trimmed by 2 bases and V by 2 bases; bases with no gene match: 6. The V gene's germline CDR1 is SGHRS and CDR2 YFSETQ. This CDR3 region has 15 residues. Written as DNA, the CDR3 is TGCGCCAGCAGCTTTACTAGCGGAAATACCTACGAGCAGTACTTC. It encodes CASSFTSGNTYEQYF.

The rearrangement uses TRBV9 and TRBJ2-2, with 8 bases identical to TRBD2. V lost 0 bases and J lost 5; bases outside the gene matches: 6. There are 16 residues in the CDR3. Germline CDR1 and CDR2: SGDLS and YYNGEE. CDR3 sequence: CASSVDTGGHTGELFF. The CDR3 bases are TGTGCCAGCAGCGTAGATACGGGGGGGCATACCGGGGAGCTGTTTTTT. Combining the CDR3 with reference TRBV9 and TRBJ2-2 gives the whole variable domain DSGVTQTPKHLITATGQRVTLRCSPRSGDLSVYWYQQSLDQGLQFLIQYYNGEERAKGNILERFSAQQFPDLHSELNLSSLELGDSALYFCASSVDTGGHTGELFFGEGSRLTVL.